These 13 T cell receptor beta chains were all obtained from the same sample, sequenced in a study of cytomegalovirus exposure and HLA in healthy donors. The PCR was carried out with 60 Vbeta primers and 13 Jbeta primers. The data were produced by immunoSEQ multiplex PCR, yet TCRdb's version contains in-frame clones alone and is incomplete. The sample includes approximately 130,000 clones, over 75% seen only once; the top ten take around 1.4%. Material for sequencing was PBMCs. The source is a young woman in good health and CMV-seronegative.

In this sample, this clone turned up once. The rearrangement joins TRBV11-2 to TRBJ2-3; D call uncertain. The germline V and J ends were trimmed by 3 bases and 2 bases, with 6 bases remaining between them. The CDR3 is 13 residues long. Germline V gene data show CDR1 as SGHAT and CDR2 as FQNNGV. CDR3 sequence: CASSFYFTDTQYF. Here the CDR3 DNA reads TGTGCCAGCAGCTTCTATTTCACAGATACGCAGTATTTT. Drawing the rest from reference TRBV11-2 and TRBJ2-3, the complete variable domain is EAGVAQSPRYKIIEKRQSVAFWCNPISGHATLYWYQQILGQGPKLLIQFQNNGVVDDSQLPKDRFSAERLKGVDSTLKIQPAKLEDSAVYLCASSFYFTDTQYFGPGTRLTVL.

CDR3 nucleotides: TGTGCCAGCAGCGAAGGGGTACTGAACACTGAAGCTTTCTTT. Its protein is CASSEGVLNTEAFF. The chain combines TRBV9 with TRBJ1-1; tentative D call: TRBD1 (5 bases). Germline CDR1 reads SGDLS; CDR2 reads YYNGEE. The germline V and J ends were trimmed by 3 bases and 0 bases, with 9 bases remaining between them. The CDR3 has 14 residues.

This clone was detected only a few times. V is TRBV7-3 and J is TRBJ2-2; 8 bases are shared with TRBD1. This CDR3 region has 19 residues. Germline V gene data show CDR1 as SGHTA and CDR2 as FQGTGA. V was pared by 3 bases and J by 2 bases, with 14 bases of the junction left unmatched. CDR3 in DNA: TGTGCCAGCAGCTTGACCGGGACAGGTCCAAGGTCTAACACCGGGGAGCTGTTTTTT. Translated: CASSLTGTGPRSNTGELFF.

The gene calls are TRBV5-1 and TRBJ1-2; D perhaps matches TRBD1 (6 bases). V lost 4 bases and J lost 7, with 20 bases in between. The CDR3 spans 15 residues. The germline V gene has CDR1 SGHRS and CDR2 YFSETQ. CDR3 DNA: TGCGCCAGCAGCCGCGGGGGGGATCCGGGGGCTGGCTACACCTTC. This codes for CASSRGGDPGAGYTF.

This sequence joins TRBV9 and TRBJ2-7; 7 bases match TRBD2. CDR3 length equals 13 residues. V lost 0 bases to trimming and J lost 6 bases; unmatched junction nucleotides: 3. Per germline, CDR1 SGDLS and CDR2 YYNGEE. The CDR3 DNA reads as TGTGCCAGCAGCGTAGGGGGGAGGGGCGAGCAGTACTTC. The encoded protein is CASSVGGRGEQYF.

J is TRBJ1-1 and V is TRBV11-2; 7 nucleotides agree with TRBD1. The CDR3 runs to 15 residues. Germline V gene lookup returns CDR1 SGHAT and CDR2 FQNNGV. Trimming cost V 6 bases and J 0 bases; bases outside gene matches: 7. CDR3 nucleotides: TGTGCCAGCAGGTTCCAGGGGGACATGAACACTGAAGCTTTCTTT. This codes for CASRFQGDMNTEAFF.

The rearrangement uses TRBV5-4 and TRBJ1-1; 9 bases agree with TRBD1. V shed 5 bases, J shed 0 bases, and the junction held 8 bases outside the gene matches. This CDR3 is built from 16 residues. The V gene's germline CDR1 is SGHNT and CDR2 YYREEE (reference sequence). The DNA of the CDR3 is TGTGCCAGCAGTCGACCGGGACAGGGAATGAACACTGAAGCTTTCTTT. It is translated as CASSRPGQGMNTEAFF.

The chain combines TRBV5-4 with TRBJ1-4; weak D call: TRBD1 (6 bases). Germline values: CDR1 SGHNT, CDR2 YYREEE (reference sequence). This CDR3 is built from 12 residues. Trimming pared 1 base from V and 10 bases from J, leaving 8 bases between. CDR3 nucleotide sequence: TGTGCCAGCAGCTTGCAGGGGAGAAAACTGTTTTTT. This gives the protein CASSLQGRKLFF. Combining the CDR3 with reference TRBV5-4 and TRBJ1-4 gives the whole variable domain ETGVTQSPTHLIKTRGQQVTLRCSSQSGHNTVSWYQQALGQGPQFIFQYYREEENGRGNFPPRFSGLQFPNYSSELNVNALELDDSALYLCASSLQGRKLFFGSGTQLSVL.

Worth noting for this clone: Without the conserved terminal phenylalanine or tryptophan, this CDR3 likely stems from a read error. The rearrangement uses TRBV7-9 and TRBJ1-1; D is unresolved. Germline V CDR1 and CDR2: SEHNR, FQNEAQ (reference sequence). Trimming shortened V by 5 bases and J by 6 bases, and 13 bases separated the two germline ends. CDR3 length: 13 residues. The CDR3 nucleotides read TGTGCCAGCAGCCGTCACGGCGGGGCTGAAGCTTTCCTT. Its translation is CASSRHGGAEAFL.

This chain joins TRBV10-2 and TRBJ1-4; maybe TRBD1 (5 bases). The CDR3 sequence is 13 residues long. Germline-derived CDR1 and CDR2 are WSHSY and SAAADI. V dropped 2 bases and J dropped 7 bases, with 8 bases sitting between them. CDR3 sequence: CASSEGGIEKLFF. CDR3 nucleotide sequence: TGCGCCAGCAGTGAGGGGGGGATTGAAAAACTGTTTTTT.

This chain links TRBV19 with TRBJ1-1; D is unclear. Germline V gene sequence: CDR1 LNHDA, CDR2 SQIVND (reference sequence). V was trimmed by 4 bases and J by 8 bases, leaving 17 bases between them. The CDR3 contains 14 residues. CDR3 region: CASSKMGPTGEAFF. The CDR3 DNA is TGTGCCAGTAGTAAGATGGGCCCCACTGGGGAAGCTTTCTTT.

This chain joins TRBV23-1 and TRBJ1-4, with 7 bases lining up with TRBD1. TRBV23-1 falls under the ORF class, with uncertain function. V lost 3 bases, J lost 0 bases, and 4 bases stayed unmatched. The CDR3 has 16 amino acids. The CDR3 loop is CASSQRDRSTNEKLFF. As DNA, the CDR3 is TGCGCCAGCAGTCAGCGGGACAGATCAACTAATGAAAAACTGTTTTTT.

Only one count was recorded for this clone. This sequence joins TRBV28 and TRBJ2-7; 7 nucleotides agree with TRBD2. The J segment lost 0 bases and the V segment lost 7 bases, leaving 9 bases of the junction unmatched. The germline V gene has CDR1 MDHEN and CDR2 SYDVKM. The CDR3 has 15 amino acids. CDR3 sequence reads: CASTGGGSVSYEQYF. CDR3 nucleotides: TGTGCCAGCACGGGGGGAGGGAGTGTCTCCTACGAGCAGTACTTC.